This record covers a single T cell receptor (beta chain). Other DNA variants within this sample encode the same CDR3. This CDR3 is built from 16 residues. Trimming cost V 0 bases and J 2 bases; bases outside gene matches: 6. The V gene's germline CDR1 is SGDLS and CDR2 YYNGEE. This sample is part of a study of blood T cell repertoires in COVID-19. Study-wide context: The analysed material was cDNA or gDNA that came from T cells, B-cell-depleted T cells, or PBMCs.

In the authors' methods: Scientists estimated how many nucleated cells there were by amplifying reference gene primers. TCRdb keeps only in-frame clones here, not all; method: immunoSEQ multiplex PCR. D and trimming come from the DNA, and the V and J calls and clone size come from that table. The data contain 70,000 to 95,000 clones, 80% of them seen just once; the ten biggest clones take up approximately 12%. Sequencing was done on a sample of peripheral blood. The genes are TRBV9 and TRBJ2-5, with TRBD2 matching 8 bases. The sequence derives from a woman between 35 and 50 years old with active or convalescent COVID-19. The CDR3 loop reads CASSVAVAGGQETQYF. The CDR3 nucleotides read TGTGCCAGCAGCGTAGCTGTGGCGGGGGGACAAGAGACCCAGTACTTC.